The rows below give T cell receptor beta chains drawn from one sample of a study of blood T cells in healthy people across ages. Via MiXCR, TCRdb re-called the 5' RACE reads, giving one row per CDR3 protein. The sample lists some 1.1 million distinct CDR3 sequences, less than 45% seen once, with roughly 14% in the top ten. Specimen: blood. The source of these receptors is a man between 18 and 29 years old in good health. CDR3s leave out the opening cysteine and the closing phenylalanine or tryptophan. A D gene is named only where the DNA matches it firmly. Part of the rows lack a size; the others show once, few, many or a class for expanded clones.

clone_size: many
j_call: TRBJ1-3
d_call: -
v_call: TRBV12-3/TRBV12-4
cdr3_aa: ASSLAGQRNTIY

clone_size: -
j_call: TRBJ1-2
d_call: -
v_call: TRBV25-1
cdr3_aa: ASSEYGDVPYRYT

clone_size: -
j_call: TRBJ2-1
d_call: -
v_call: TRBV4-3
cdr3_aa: ASSRNLGNEQF

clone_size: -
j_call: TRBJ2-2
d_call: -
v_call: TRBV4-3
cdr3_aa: ASSQGGVPRVKGTGELF

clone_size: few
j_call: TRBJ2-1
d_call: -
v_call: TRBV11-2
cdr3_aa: ASSLGSSASDYNEQF

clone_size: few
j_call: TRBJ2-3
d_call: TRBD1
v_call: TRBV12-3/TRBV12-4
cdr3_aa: ASSGDSLTDTQY

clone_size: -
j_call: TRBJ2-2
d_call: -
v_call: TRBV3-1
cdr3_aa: ASSQGRPGTHNTGELF

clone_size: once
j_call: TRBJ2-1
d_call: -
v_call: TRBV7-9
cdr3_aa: ATTNRAYNEQF

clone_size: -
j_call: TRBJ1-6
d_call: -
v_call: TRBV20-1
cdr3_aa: SARRTRSSYNSPLH

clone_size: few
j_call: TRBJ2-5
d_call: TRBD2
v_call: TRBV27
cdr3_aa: ASSSLFPRPTSNQETQY

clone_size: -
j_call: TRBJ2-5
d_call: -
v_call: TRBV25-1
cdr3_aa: ASSTKTGAQETQY

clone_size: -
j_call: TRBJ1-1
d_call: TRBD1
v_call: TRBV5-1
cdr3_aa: ASSSTGAGVNTEAF

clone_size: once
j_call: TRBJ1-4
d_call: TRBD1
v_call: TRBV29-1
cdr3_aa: SARTGGSANEKLF

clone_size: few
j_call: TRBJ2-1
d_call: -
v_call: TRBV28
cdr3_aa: ASSFRRYNEQF

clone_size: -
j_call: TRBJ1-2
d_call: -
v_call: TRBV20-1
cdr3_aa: SAGDTSYGYT

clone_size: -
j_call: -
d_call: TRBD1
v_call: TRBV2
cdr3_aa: ASSGTGDEQY

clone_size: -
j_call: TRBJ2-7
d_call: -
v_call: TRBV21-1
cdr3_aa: ASREGIVRNEQY

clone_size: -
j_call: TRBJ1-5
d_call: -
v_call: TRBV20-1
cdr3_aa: SARDWGGFSQPQH

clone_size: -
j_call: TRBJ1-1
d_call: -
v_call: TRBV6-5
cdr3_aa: ASSSLDEAF

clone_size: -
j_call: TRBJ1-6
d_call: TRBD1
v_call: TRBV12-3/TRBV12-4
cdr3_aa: ASSSRTGYNSPLH

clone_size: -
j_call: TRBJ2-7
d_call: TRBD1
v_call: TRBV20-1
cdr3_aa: SAVDRDRGFYEQY

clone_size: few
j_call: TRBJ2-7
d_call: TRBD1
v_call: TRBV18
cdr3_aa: ASSRDRESYEQY

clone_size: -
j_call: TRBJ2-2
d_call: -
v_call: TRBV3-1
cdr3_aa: ASSQEGDSPSSNTGELF

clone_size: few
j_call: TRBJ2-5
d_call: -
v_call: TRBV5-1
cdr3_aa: ASSSGPETQY

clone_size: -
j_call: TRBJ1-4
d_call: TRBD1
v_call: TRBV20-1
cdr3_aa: SANGQGDNEKLF

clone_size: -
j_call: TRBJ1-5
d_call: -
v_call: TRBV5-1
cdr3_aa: ASSLLGQKSQPQH

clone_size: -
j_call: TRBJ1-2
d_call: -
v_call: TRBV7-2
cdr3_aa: ASRHIAGSYGYT

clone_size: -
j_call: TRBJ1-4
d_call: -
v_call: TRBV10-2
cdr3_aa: ASSEAATNEKLF

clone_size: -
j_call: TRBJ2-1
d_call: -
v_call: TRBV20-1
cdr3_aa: SARAPGLSYNEQF

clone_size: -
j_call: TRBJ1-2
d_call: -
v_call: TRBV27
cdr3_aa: ASRGMGYGYT

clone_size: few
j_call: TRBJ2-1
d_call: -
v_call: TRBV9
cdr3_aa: ASSGENKQF

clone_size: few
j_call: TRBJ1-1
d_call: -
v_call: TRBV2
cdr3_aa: ASSEWSREAF

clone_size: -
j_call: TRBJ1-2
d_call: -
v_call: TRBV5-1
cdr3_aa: ATRPPKGDYGCT

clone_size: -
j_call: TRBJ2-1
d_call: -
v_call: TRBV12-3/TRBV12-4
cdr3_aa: ASSFVWMEVNEQF

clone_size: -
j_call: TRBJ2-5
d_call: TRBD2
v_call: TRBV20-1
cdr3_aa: SASGLAGRQETQY

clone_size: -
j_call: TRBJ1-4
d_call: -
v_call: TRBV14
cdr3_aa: ASSHLTGLSNEKLF

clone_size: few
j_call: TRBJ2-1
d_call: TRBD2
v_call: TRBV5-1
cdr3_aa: ASSYGGTAGFYNEQF

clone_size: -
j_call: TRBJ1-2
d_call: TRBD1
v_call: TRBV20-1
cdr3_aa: SAREGTGMFLSGYT

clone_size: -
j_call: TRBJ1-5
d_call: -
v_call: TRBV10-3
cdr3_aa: AISTAFNQPQH

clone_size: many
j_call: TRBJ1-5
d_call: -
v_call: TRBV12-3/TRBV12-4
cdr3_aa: ASSTEQGQPQH

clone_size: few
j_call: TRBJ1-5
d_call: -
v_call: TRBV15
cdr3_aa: ATSRDAPDSNQPQH

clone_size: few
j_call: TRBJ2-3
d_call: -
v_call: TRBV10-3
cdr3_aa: AISESNRFPDTQY

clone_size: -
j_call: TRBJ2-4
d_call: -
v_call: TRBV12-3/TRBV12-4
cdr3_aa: ASSQDKPDTYEQY

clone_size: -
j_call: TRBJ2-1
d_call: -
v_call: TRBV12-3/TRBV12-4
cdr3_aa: ASSLTGVYNEQF

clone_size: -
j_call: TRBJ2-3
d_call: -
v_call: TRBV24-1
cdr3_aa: ATSDTLGASTDTQY

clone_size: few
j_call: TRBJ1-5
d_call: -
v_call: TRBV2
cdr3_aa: ASETGVGQPQH

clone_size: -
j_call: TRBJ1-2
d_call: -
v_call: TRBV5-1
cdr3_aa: ASSANGPDFPETNYGYT

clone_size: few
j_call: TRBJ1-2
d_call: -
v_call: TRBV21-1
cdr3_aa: ASETAPFKDYGYT

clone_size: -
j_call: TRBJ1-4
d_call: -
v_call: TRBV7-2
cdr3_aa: ASASGILRDSTRKLF

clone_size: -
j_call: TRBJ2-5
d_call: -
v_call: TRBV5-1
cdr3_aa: ASSQSAYNEQY